A single sample gave rise to the 8 T cell receptor beta chains below, sequenced in a study of blood T cell repertoires in COVID-19. Method: immunoSEQ multiplex PCR; TCRdb's copy keeps in-frame clones and lacks some. This table has over 120,000 clones, more than 80% appearing once. The sequenced sample consisted of peripheral blood. These receptors all stem from a human donor in a cohort sampled during active COVID-19.

This clone turned up a few times. This chain joins TRBV20-1 and TRBJ1-6; D possibly corresponds to TRBD1 (5 bases). The CDR3 consists of 13 residues. V was trimmed by 3 bases and J by 8 bases, leaving 11 bases between them. From germline, CDR1 is DFQATT and CDR2 SNEGSKA (reference sequence). In DNA, the CDR3 is TGCAGTGCTAGTGACGGGGGGTATTCACCCCTCCACTTT. It codes for CSASDGGYSPLHF.

The genes are TRBV11-1 and TRBJ2-5, with 7 bases lining up with TRBD1. The CDR3 is made up of 15 amino acids. Germline V gene sequence: CDR1 SGHAT, CDR2 FQDESV (reference sequence). V was pared by 5 bases and J by 2 bases, with 8 bases of the junction left unmatched. The CDR3 nucleotides read TGTGCCAGCAGCCTAGGACAGGCGGATCAAGAGACCCAGTACTTC. Translation gives CASSLGQADQETQYF. The variable domain in full, completed from reference TRBV11-1 and TRBJ2-5, reads EAEVAQSPRYKITEKSQAVAFWCDPISGHATLYWYRQILGQGPELLVQFQDESVVDDSQLPKDRFSAERLKGVDSTLKIQPAELGDSAMYLCASSLGQADQETQYFGPGTRLLVL.

About this clone: The sample has other DNA sequences that encode this CDR3 too. The chain joins TRBV5-1 to TRBJ1-1; 9 positions agree with TRBD1. The V segment lost 0 bases and the J segment 1 base; nucleotides outside the gene matches: 1. Germline assignment: CDR1 SGHRS and CDR2 YFSETQ. The CDR3 is 15 amino acids. The DNA for the CDR3 is TGCGCCAGCAGCTTGGAGGGACAGGGGAACACTGAAGCTTTCTTT. It encodes CASSLEGQGNTEAFF.

The chain employs TRBV7-6 and TRBJ2-5, with 8 bases fitting TRBD2. The CDR3 extends over 16 amino acids. With V trimmed by 3 bases and J by 2 bases, 8 bases remained unmatched. Germline CDR1 is SGHVS and CDR2 is FNYEAQ. This CDR3 is CASSFFGGGYQETQYF. The CDR3 DNA is TGTGCCAGCAGCTTTTTCGGGGGGGGTTATCAAGAGACCCAGTACTTC. Complete variable domain (other parts from reference TRBV7-6 and TRBJ2-5): GAGVSQSPRYKVTKRGQDVALRCDPISGHVSLYWYRQALGQGPEFLTYFNYEAQQDKSGLPNDRFSAERPEGSISTLTIQRTEQRDSAMYRCASSFFGGGYQETQYFGPGTRLLVL.

The chain combines TRBV15 with TRBJ1-5; TRBD1 is a possible D gene (6 bases). CDR1 LNHNV and CDR2 YYDKDF come from the germline V gene (reference sequence). Deletions cut 0 bases from V and 2 bases from J, with 11 bases between. CDR3 size: 16 residues. The CDR3 region has the DNA TGTGCCACCAGCAGAGAACAGGGATCGCGCAATCAGCCCCAGCATTTT. Its protein product is CATSREQGSRNQPQHF.

The gene calls are TRBV12-3 or TRBV12-4 and TRBJ1-1; 8 bases align to TRBD1. The CDR3 contains 12 residues. The V gene end was trimmed by 8 bases and the J gene end by 6 bases; junction bases not matched to a gene: 5. The CDR3 region is CASAQGASEAFF. CDR3 nucleotide sequence: TGTGCCAGCGCCCAGGGGGCCTCTGAAGCTTTCTTT.

The V gene is TRBV13, the J gene TRBJ1-1; tentative D call: TRBD1 (5 bases). This CDR3 is built from 14 residues. V dropped 7 bases and J dropped 3 bases, with 15 bases sitting between them. CDR1 and CDR2 from the germline V gene are PRHDT and FYEKMQ (reference sequence). Written as DNA, the CDR3 is TGTGCCAGCACCGCCGGGGGGATTGACACTGAAGCTTTCTTT. Translating gives CASTAGGIDTEAFF.

V usage is TRBV30 and J usage is TRBJ1-5; 7 positions match TRBD1. The CDR3 consists of 15 residues. CDR1 and CDR2 from the germline V gene are GTSNPN and SVGIG (reference sequence). Trimming cost V 1 base and J 6 bases; bases outside gene matches: 9. DNA for the CDR3: TGTGCCTGGAGTGGCGGGCCACAGGGGTCTCAGCCCCAGCATTTT. It encodes CAWSGGPQGSQPQHF.